This entry describes one T cell receptor (beta chain). Antigen: not known. This entry belongs to a study of cytomegalovirus exposure and HLA in healthy donors. Study outcomes and limitations: In a later analysis, a missense DCLRE1C variant was linked to TCR beta V- and J-gene trimming.

CDR3 length: 15 residues. Losses at the gene ends were 3 bases for V and 3 bases for J; bases not matched to a gene: 7. Germline V lookup: CDR1 ENHRY, CDR2 SYGVKD. Researchers ran the PCR with 60 Vbeta and 13 Jbeta primers. Here immunoSEQ multiplex PCR was the method, and the copy in TCRdb shows in-frame clones only, minus some. The table has 100,000 to 150,000 clones, around 84% seen once. Sequenced input: PBMCs. This chain joins TRBV10-3 and TRBJ1-1; 7 nucleotides match TRBD1. The TCR originated in a woman in her thirties or forties in good health and CMV-seronegative. CDR3 protein: CAISDGGGAYTEAFF. CDR3 bases: TGTGCCATCAGTGATGGAGGGGGCGCGTACACTGAAGCTTTCTTT.